These 27 T cell receptor beta chains were all obtained from the same sample, sequenced in a study of blood T cell repertoires in COVID-19. Produced via immunoSEQ multiplex PCR; TCRdb's table is partial and in-frame only. Seen here are hundreds of thousands of clones, less than 90% observed once, and the top ten hold just over 8%. Sequences were obtained from PBMCs or T cells enriched from blood (not recorded which). Every receptor here comes from a woman aged 60-75 years who had recovered from COVID-19.

There are many counts of this clone. The chain recombines TRBV3-1 (or the pseudogene TRBV3-2) with TRBJ2-5; 13 bases line up with TRBD2. The V and J ends lost 4 bases and 7 bases, in that order; junction bases with no gene match: 9. CDR1 is LGHDT, CDR2 YNNKEL, per germline (reference sequence). The CDR3 totals 16 residues. The CDR3 region has the DNA TGTGCCAGCAGCCGAGAGACTAGCGGGGGGCTGGGGACCCAGTACTTC. Its protein product is CASSRETSGGLGTQYF.

The chain links TRBV19 to TRBJ1-4; D is ambiguous. The germline CDR1 and CDR2 sequences are LNHDA and SQIVND (reference sequence). The CDR3 is 14 residues long. Trimming cost V 7 bases and J 3 bases, with 12 bases left between them. The CDR3: CASTPRTANEKLFF. CDR3 nucleotides: TGTGCCAGTACTCCACGCACGGCTAATGAAAAACTGTTTTTT.

The V call is TRBV15, the J call TRBJ2-7; tentatively, D is TRBD2 (5 bases). CDR3 length equals 16 residues. Looked up from germline, CDR1 is LNHNV and CDR2 is YYDKDF (reference sequence). Deletions cut 0 bases from V and 5 bases from J, with 17 bases between. The CDR3 sequence is CATSRDAALRGDEQYF. CDR3 sequence (DNA): TGTGCCACCAGCAGAGATGCGGCCCTACGGGGAGACGAGCAGTACTTC.

The gene calls are TRBV15 and TRBJ1-3, with 9 bases fitting TRBD1. V lost 5 bases and J lost 0; bases outside the gene matches: 5. Germline V gives CDR1 LNHNV, CDR2 YYDKDF (reference sequence). This CDR3 comprises 16 residues. This chain's CDR3 is CATSRDRVSSGNTIYF. In DNA form, the CDR3 reads TGTGCCACCAGCCGGGACAGGGTGAGCTCTGGAAACACCATATATTTT. Combining the CDR3 with reference TRBV15 and TRBJ1-3 gives the whole variable domain DAMVIQNPRYQVTQFGKPVTLSCSQTLNHNVMYWYQQKSSQAPKLLFHYYDKDFNNEADTPDNFQSRRPNTSFCFLDIRSPGLGDTAMYLCATSRDRVSSGNTIYFGEGSWLTVV.

The rearrangement uses TRBV2 and TRBJ1-1, with D perhaps TRBD1 (6 bases). CDR3 length: 15 amino acids. V gave up 3 bases and J gave up 7 bases, with 18 bases separating them. Germline loops: CDR1 SNHLY, CDR2 FYNNEI. The DNA of the CDR3 is TGTGCCAGCAGTGATTGGCGGGGGGCACTGATTGAAGCTTTCTTT. It translates to CASSDWRGALIEAFF.

This clone turned up a few times. This rearrangement joins TRBV2 to TRBJ1-1; D unresolved. This CDR3 is 16 amino acids long. V was cut by 5 bases and J by 2 bases, with 18 bases left in between. Per germline, CDR1 SNHLY and CDR2 FYNNEI. The CDR3 sequence is CASSRPRTETNTEAFF. DNA of the CDR3: TGTGCCAGCAGTCGCCCTCGTACAGAGACAAACACTGAAGCTTTCTTT.

V and J are TRBV29-1 and TRBJ2-6; TRBD1 matches 8 bases. Trimming removed 5 bases from V and 2 bases from J; junction bases left unmatched: 2. The CDR3 is made up of 14 amino acids. Germline values: CDR1 SQVTM, CDR2 ANQGSEA. CDR3 region: CSVKQGAGANVLTF. For the CDR3, the DNA is TGCAGCGTTAAACAGGGGGCTGGGGCCAACGTCCTGACTTTC. Drawing the rest from reference TRBV29-1 and TRBJ2-6, the complete variable domain is SAVISQKPSRDICQRGTSLTIQCQVDSQVTMMFWYRQQPGQSLTLIATANQGSEATYESGFVIDKFPISRPNLTFSTLTVSNMSPEDSSIYLCSVKQGAGANVLTFGAGSRLTVL.

With regard to this clone: Other DNA sequences in the same sample also yield this CDR3. DNA for the CDR3: TGCGCCAGCAGCTCGACAGCGGGGGAGACCCAGTACTTC. It encodes CASSSTAGETQYF. The J gene is TRBJ2-5, the V gene TRBV5-1; 7 bases fit TRBD2. The germline V gene has CDR1 SGHRS and CDR2 YFSETQ. V shed 3 bases and J 5 bases; nucleotides not matched to a gene: 4. The CDR3 loop spans 13 amino acids.

The CDR3 DNA sequence: TGTGCCAGCAGCCCGGGACTAGCGGGGGGCACAGATACGCAGTATTTT. The encoded protein is CASSPGLAGGTDTQYF. The chain joins TRBV7-9 to TRBJ2-3; 14 bases align to TRBD2. The length of the CDR3 is 16 residues. V dropped 5 bases and J dropped 1; count of bases not matched to a gene: 2. The germline gives CDR1 SEHNR, CDR2 FQNEAQ (reference sequence).

The CDR3: CASSDQGSMNTEAFF. The CDR3 DNA follows: TGTGCCAGCTCGGATCAGGGGTCAATGAACACTGAAGCTTTCTTT. The genes are TRBV18 and TRBJ1-1; D may be TRBD1 (6 bases). Germline CDR1 and CDR2: KGHSH and LQKENI. The CDR3 sequence is 15 residues long. V was cut by 6 bases and J by 0 bases, with 14 bases left in between. The variable domain in full, completed from reference TRBV18 and TRBJ1-1, reads NAGVMQNPRHLVRRRGQEARLRCSPMKGHSHVYWYRQLPEEGLKFMVYLQKENIIDESGMPKERFSAEFPKEGPSILRIQQVVRGDSAAYFCASSDQGSMNTEAFFGQGTRLTVV.

The rearrangement links TRBV3-1 (or the pseudogene TRBV3-2) to TRBJ1-4; 9 bases map to TRBD1. Germline CDR1 reads LGHDT; CDR2 reads YNNKEL (reference sequence). The V and J ends lost 3 bases and 8 bases, in that order; junction bases with no gene match: 4. The CDR3 spans 14 residues. CDR3 in amino acids: CASSQPGQGEKLFF. CDR3 sequence (DNA): TGTGCCAGCAGCCAGCCGGGACAGGGAGAAAAACTGTTTTTT.

This chain joins TRBV30 and TRBJ1-6; D might be TRBD1 (6 bases). The length of the CDR3 is 11 residues. Germline V lookup: CDR1 GTSNPN, CDR2 SVGIG (reference sequence). V was shortened by 0 bases and J by 16 bases, with 10 bases between the two germline ends. The CDR3 protein is CAWSVGQKLHF. In DNA form, the CDR3 reads TGTGCCTGGAGTGTGGGACAAAAACTCCACTTT.

The chain is built from TRBV9 and TRBJ1-1; TRBD1 aligns across 7 bases. The germline V gene has CDR1 SGDLS and CDR2 YYNGEE. The CDR3 has 18 residues. J gave up 3 bases and V 0 bases, and 14 bases lay outside the gene matches. The CDR3 region is CASSVGRQGLGEDTEAFF. CDR3 coding DNA: TGTGCCAGCAGCGTAGGGAGACAGGGCTTGGGGGAAGACACTGAAGCTTTCTTT.

The V call is TRBV28, the J call TRBJ1-3; D is unclear. Germline lookup yields CDR1 MDHEN and CDR2 SYDVKM. Trimming took off 3 bases at V and 0 bases at J, with 9 bases between the two ends. The CDR3 is 15 residues long. Here the CDR3 DNA reads TGTGCCAGCAGTTTTGACTTCAGCTCTGGAAACACCATATATTTT. Protein: CASSFDFSSGNTIYF.

The rearrangement links TRBV15 to TRBJ1-4; 9 bases match TRBD1. Per germline, CDR1 LNHNV and CDR2 YYDKDF (reference sequence). V lost 10 bases to trimming and J lost 4 bases; unmatched junction nucleotides: 7. CDR3 size: 14 residues. The CDR3 coding sequence is TGTGCCATCCCGGCGGACAGGGGTAATGAAAAACTGTTTTTT. Protein: CAIPADRGNEKLFF. The full variable domain, its missing parts supplied by reference TRBV15 and TRBJ1-4, is DAMVIQNPRYQVTQFGKPVTLSCSQTLNHNVMYWYQQKSSQAPKLLFHYYDKDFNNEADTPDNFQSRRPNTSFCFLDIRSPGLGDTAMYLCAIPADRGNEKLFFGSGTQLSVL.

V usage is TRBV28 and J usage is TRBJ1-2, with D perhaps matching TRBD1 (6 bases). Germline-derived CDR1 and CDR2 are MDHEN and SYDVKM. This CDR3 spans 17 amino acids. V lost 7 bases and J 3 bases, leaving 24 bases between the germline ends. The DNA for the CDR3 is TGTGCCAGCACCATTTCTGGGACAAGATTTGGAGACTATGGCTACACCTTC. Encoded protein: CASTISGTRFGDYGYTF.

The chain joins TRBV12-2 to TRBJ1-2. TRBV12-2 corresponds to a pseudogene. The CDR3 sequence is 17 residues long. The CDR3 sequence: CASRLESGVFGGYRYTF. CDR3 in DNA: TGTGCAAGTCGCTTAGAGAGTGGGGTCTTCGGAGGTTATCGCTACACCTTC.

The chain combines TRBV21-1 with TRBJ1-4; the D call in the table, TRBD1, was not verified against the DNA. TRBV21-1 is marked as a pseudogene. The CDR3 has 17 residues. This chain's CDR3 is CASSNWMGRGTNEKLFF. Written as DNA, the CDR3 is TGTGCCAGCAGCAATTGGATGGGCAGGGGGACTAATGAAAAACTGTTTTTT.

In DNA, the CDR3 is TGTGCCAGCAGCTTAACGTCGGGGGTGAGCAATCAGCCCCAGCATTTT. Its translation: CASSLTSGVSNQPQHF. The J gene is TRBJ1-5, the V gene TRBV28; possibly TRBD1 for D (5 bases). Germline lookup yields CDR1 MDHEN and CDR2 SYDVKM. The CDR3 is 16 amino acids. V lost 6 bases and J lost 1, with 16 bases in between.

The chain recombines TRBV28 with TRBJ1-2; tentatively, D is TRBD1 (6 bases). The V end lost 3 bases, the J end lost 5 bases, and 16 bases lay between the germline ends. The CDR3 covers 15 residues. In germline, CDR1 is MDHEN, CDR2 SYDVKM. The CDR3: CASSLWVGGGYGYTF. Written as DNA, the CDR3 is TGTGCCAGCAGTTTGTGGGTAGGGGGTGGATATGGCTACACCTTC.

The gene calls are TRBV3-1 (or the pseudogene TRBV3-2) and TRBJ2-5; D is unclear. CDR1 is LGHDT and CDR2 is YNNKEL in the germline V gene (reference sequence). V lost 1 base, J lost 3 bases, and 9 bases lay in between. The CDR3 is made up of 14 amino acids. CDR3 sequence: CASSQGSRKETQYF. The CDR3 DNA reads as TGTGCCAGCAGCCAAGGGTCGAGAAAAGAGACCCAGTACTTC.

This chain links TRBV6-5 with TRBJ2-3; D perhaps matches TRBD1 (6 bases). The CDR3 runs to 14 residues. Germline V gene data show CDR1 as MNHEY and CDR2 as SVGAGI. The ends were cut back, 7 bases at V and 2 bases at J, with 13 bases in the middle. The CDR3 is CASTFPGVTDTQYF. The CDR3 bases are TGTGCCAGCACCTTTCCAGGGGTCACAGATACGCAGTATTTT.

The J gene is TRBJ1-5, the V gene TRBV19; the D is unclear. Germline CDR1 and CDR2: LNHDA and SQIVND (reference sequence). The length of the CDR3 is 15 residues. Trimming stripped 7 bases from V and 0 bases from J, with 13 bases between. CDR3 in DNA: TGTGCCAGTACTTCCCCAGATACTAGCAATCAGCCCCAGCATTTT. It encodes CASTSPDTSNQPQHF.

The V call is TRBV6-5, the J call TRBJ2-3, with unresolved D. From germline, CDR1 is MNHEY and CDR2 SVGAGI. The CDR3 extends over 14 amino acids. Trimming removed 2 bases from V and 0 bases from J, with 6 bases in between. The CDR3 DNA sequence: TGTGCCAGCAGTTACGACACGAGCACAGATACGCAGTATTTT. Amino acids: CASSYDTSTDTQYF.

The gene calls are TRBV29-1 and TRBJ1-1, with TRBD1 matching over 7 bases. Unmatched junction bases numbered 11, after V lost 6 bases and J lost 4 bases. Germline-derived CDR1 and CDR2 are SQVTM and ANQGSEA. The CDR3 sequence is 14 residues long. This CDR3 is CSVYDREQFTEAFF. Here the CDR3 DNA reads TGCAGCGTCTATGACAGGGAGCAGTTCACTGAAGCTTTCTTT.

This chain connects TRBV2 to TRBJ2-7, with a weak D call TRBD1 (5 bases). The V gene lost 1 base and the J gene lost 10 bases, with 14 bases spanning the gap. The CDR3 runs 13 residues. CDR1 and CDR2 from the germline V gene are SNHLY and FYNNEI. CDR3 in amino acids: CASSEGDSSLQYV. The CDR3 DNA sequence: TGTGCCAGCAGTGAAGGAGACAGTAGCTTACAGTACGTC.

This clone has a count of ten or more. V usage is TRBV30 and J usage is TRBJ2-7; 7 bases fit TRBD1. CDR1 is GTSNPN, CDR2 SVGIG, per germline (reference sequence). The J segment lost 2 bases and the V segment lost 1 base, leaving 5 bases of the junction unmatched. CDR3 size: 14 residues. The CDR3 coding sequence is TGTGCCTGGAGTGATCAAGGGGGCGCCTACGAGCAGTACGTC. It translates to CAWSDQGGAYEQYV.